Listed below are T cell receptor beta chains from one sample, sequenced in a study of blood T cell repertoires in COVID-19. This table comes from immunoSEQ multiplex PCR, and its TCRdb copy is limited to in-frame clones, with some not included. The sample holds approximately 190,000 clones; about 82% are singletons and the top ten take about 5.5%. The sample consisted of peripheral blood. Receptor source: a woman aged 25 to 39 with acute or convalescent COVID-19. The CDR3 runs from the conserved cysteine through the conserved F or W. A D gene is named only where the DNA matches it firmly. Size tells how often a clone was seen (once, few, many) or the class of an expanded clone, and some rows leave it out.

j_call,v_call,d_call,clone_size,cdr3_nt,cdr3_aa
TRBJ1-3,TRBV11-2,.,.,TGTGCCAGCAGCTACCTCCGGGGGACCGGTGGAAACACCATATATTTT,CASSYLRGTGGNTIYF
TRBJ2-1,TRBV5-1,.,.,TGCGCCAGCAGCTTGGAAGGACAGCCCTACAATGAGCAGTTCTTC,CASSLEGQPYNEQFF
TRBJ2-1,TRBV28,TRBD1,.,TGTGCCAGCAGTTCCTCCGGACAGGGGACTTTCAATGAGCAGTTCTTC,CASSSSGQGTFNEQFF
TRBJ1-2,TRBV14,.,.,TGTGCCAGCAGCCAAGTCAACAGCCCTTATGCGGGCTACACCTTC,CASSQVNSPYAGYTF
TRBJ1-3,TRBV18,TRBD1,.,TGTGCCAGCTCACCGGAGACAGGGCTCTACTCTGGAAACACCATATATTTT,CASSPETGLYSGNTIYF
TRBJ1-6,TRBV11-2,.,few,TGTGCCAGCAGCTATACTGAGGATTCACCCCTCCACTTT,CASSYTEDSPLHF
TRBJ2-7,TRBV7-8,TRBD1,once,TGTGCCAGCAGCTTAGCTTGGACAGGGAACTACGAGCAGTACTTC,CASSLAWTGNYEQYF
TRBJ1-5,TRBV30,TRBD1,.,TGTGCCTGGAGTGGAGGGACAGGGGAACAGCCCCAGCATTTT,CAWSGGTGEQPQHF
TRBJ1-2,TRBV6-5,.,.,TGTGCCAGCAGTTTCCAGGGAGGAACTCATGGCTACACCTTC,CASSFQGGTHGYTF
TRBJ2-1,TRBV14,TRBD2,.,TGTGCCAGCAGCCAAGGACTAGCGGCCTACAATGAGCAGTTCTTC,CASSQGLAAYNEQFF
TRBJ2-1,TRBV5-4,.,.,TGTGCCAGCACCGACCCAGGGGGGTCCTACAATGAGCAGTTCTTC,CASTDPGGSYNEQFF
TRBJ1-1,TRBV15,.,.,TGTGCCACCGGAGGGGTAACGAACACTGAAGCTTTCTTT,CATGGVTNTEAFF
TRBJ2-5,TRBV7-7,TRBD2,.,TGTGCCAGCAGCTTAGTAGCGGGGGGGAGTGAGACCCAGTACTTC,CASSLVAGGSETQYF
TRBJ1-6,TRBV7-8,TRBD1,.,TGTGCCAGCAGCTTCCGGGACAGAGGGGATTCACCCCTCCACTTT,CASSFRDRGDSPLHF